The sequence of this T cell receptor (beta chain) was determined in a study of T-cell memory formation after mild COVID-19 (dated by TCRdb to the early 2020s). Regarding the research as a whole: TCR sequence clusters from the two donors were found to be largely donor specific. Two young, previously healthy adult volunteers, one female and one male, were included in the cohort. Longitudinal TCRalpha and TCRbeta repertoire sequencing tracked T-cell clones expanding and contracting after mild COVID-19 in a couple of donors. Summary of the overall study and its limitations: SARS-CoV-2 specificity was not confirmed for the second-wave clones peaking on day 37. Clones contracting from day 15 to 85 had balanced CD4/CD8 phenotypes, while a second wave expanding from day 15 to 37 was biased towards CD4+. Some responding clones were detected in pre-infection memory, which suggested that pre-existing cross-reactive memory T cells had joined the SARS-CoV-2 response. The study included only a couple of mild cases, and larger cohorts that include severe cases with pre-infection samples were judged to be necessary. Contracting CD4+ clones appeared mostly in the CM and EM memory subsets, whereas CD8+ clones were enriched in EMRA.

Ficoll-Paque density gradient centrifugation was used to isolate PBMCs. Worth noting for this clonotype: Its recognized antigen is unknown. The sample holds no much larger clone one base away, and base qualities are not on file.

The reads were generated on an Illumina NovaSeq 6000. TCRalpha and TCRbeta cDNA libraries were constructed by 5'RACE with constant-segment primers, with sample barcodes and unique molecular identifiers being introduced. Trizol reagent was used to extract RNA from every sample. Library amplification was performed in two PCR steps, and a second sample barcode and Illumina TruSeq adapters were introduced in the second step. Libraries were sequenced on an Illumina NovaSeq with 2 x 150 bp paired-end reads. The published analysis was carried out like this. Reads were demultiplexed and collapsed into UMI-guided consensus sequences with migec v1.2.7. With mixcr v2.1.11, UMI consensuses were aligned to TRA and TRB V and J templates and assembled into clonotypes. A clonotype was counted as expanded or contracted only when both edgeR and NoisET called the clonotype significant, with the noise models trained on biological replicates. For edgeR calls, the thresholds were a false discovery rate-adjusted p below 0.01 and a log2 fold-change of 1. PCA with hierarchical clustering of max-normalized trajectories of the 1000 most abundant clonotypes was used as exploratory dynamics analysis. The CD4 or CD8 phenotype of responding clones was assigned using the separately sequenced CD4+ and CD8+ repertoires. TCRdb reworked the public reads: Q25 trimming with fastp, MiXCR clone assembly, productive beta chains retained. Each record represents a unique CDR3 protein, reported with the most common genes and DNA among its rows. V and J calls and clone size were set by TCRdb, not the authors. For this sample there are about 200,000 distinct CDR3 sequences; approximately 10% appear just once. The top ten hold roughly 4% of the sample.

V lost 5 bases and J lost 1 base; the stretch between them is 12 bases long. The germline V gene (reference sequence) specifies SEHNR as CDR1 and FQNEAQ as CDR2. The CDR3 goes from the cysteine to the valine over 14 residues. The retained sequence is limited to the CDR3, 42 bases, with the frame set at the first base. The chain employs TRBV7-9 and TRBJ2-7, and TRBD2 may be the D gene, going by 5 matching bases. This receptor was identified in a man in his late teens or twenties who had mild COVID-19 (a few samples of this study predate the infection). The sample titles of this study are shuffled in the database, so cell type and time point are left out; the donor was told from shared clones. The sample comprised PBMCs or a T cell subset sorted from them (not recorded which). CDR3 loop: CASSLNSASYEQYV. The bases read TGTGCCAGCAGCCTCAATAGCGCTTCCTACGAGCAGTACGTC.